The 10 T cell receptor beta chains given below trace back to one sample, sequenced in a study of cytomegalovirus exposure and HLA in healthy donors. Amplification used 60 Vbeta primers and 13 Jbeta primers. Repertoires were generated with immunoSEQ multiplex PCR, while TCRdb's copy carries only in-frame clones and drops some. The table records 180,000 or so clones, roughly four fifths of them present only once. The specimen was PBMCs. All receptors come from a male donor in good health and CMV-seronegative.

V is TRBV15 and J is TRBJ1-1; TRBD1 might be the D (6 bases). Trimming cost V 5 bases and J 3 bases, with 10 bases left between them. Germline CDR1 is LNHNV and CDR2 is YYDKDF (reference sequence). The CDR3 runs to 13 residues. DNA for the CDR3: TGTGCCACCAGCCTAACAGGGCACACTGAAGCTTTCTTT. Translating gives CATSLTGHTEAFF.

The rearrangement links TRBV6-1 to TRBJ2-3; 10 nucleotides agree with TRBD2. Germline V CDR1 and CDR2: MNHNS, SASEGT. J was trimmed by 5 bases and V by 2 bases; bases with no gene match: 13. The CDR3 is 18 amino acids. CDR3 sequence (DNA): TGTGCCAGCAGTGAACGATGGCTAGCGGGAGCCTTGGGAGATACGCAGTATTTT. Translated: CASSERWLAGALGDTQYF.

The chain uses TRBV30 and TRBJ1-5, with D perhaps TRBD1 (6 bases). CDR3 length: 13 amino acids. Germline loops: CDR1 GTSNPN, CDR2 SVGIG (reference sequence). Trimming pared 4 bases from V and 6 bases from J, leaving 13 bases between. The CDR3 is CAWTQQGGQPQHF. In DNA, the CDR3 is TGTGCCTGGACCCAACAGGGCGGTCAGCCCCAGCATTTT.

This chain connects TRBV28 to TRBJ2-1, with a possible D match to TRBD1 (5 bases). V shed 0 bases and J shed 5 bases, with 17 bases lying between them. This CDR3 is built from 17 residues. In germline, CDR1 is MDHEN, CDR2 SYDVKM. The DNA for the CDR3 is TGTGCCAGCAGTTTATGGGGCACAGGTGCGGCCAACAATGAGCAGTTCTTC. This codes for CASSLWGTGAANNEQFF.

This rearrangement joins TRBV11-2 to TRBJ2-6; D might be TRBD1 (5 bases). V was clipped by 3 bases and J by 1 base, with 7 bases between them. The CDR3 length is 15 residues. Germline V lookup: CDR1 SGHAT, CDR2 FQNNGV. Here the CDR3 DNA reads TGTGCCAGCAGCTTCGCAGGGTCTGGGGCCAACGTCCTGACTTTC. As protein: CASSFAGSGANVLTF.

Only a few counts were recorded for this clone. This sequence joins TRBV10-3 and TRBJ2-5; 9 bases match TRBD1. V lost 0 bases, J lost 4 bases, and 9 bases stayed unmatched. The CDR3 consists of 17 residues. Germline V lookup: CDR1 ENHRY, CDR2 SYGVKD. The CDR3 loop is CAISESGTGRVRETQYF. The CDR3 DNA reads TGTGCCATCAGTGAGTCCGGGACAGGGAGGGTTCGAGAGACCCAGTACTTC.

V is TRBV19 and J is TRBJ1-2; the D is unclear. CDR1 LNHDA and CDR2 SQIVND come from the germline V gene (reference sequence). CDR3 length: 14 residues. Trimming removed 5 bases at V and 0 bases at J, with 10 bases between. The CDR3 here is CASSVQSANYGYTF. In DNA, the CDR3 is TGTGCCAGTAGTGTACAATCTGCTAACTATGGCTACACCTTC.

The J gene is TRBJ1-5, the V gene TRBV28; 7 bases align to TRBD1. From germline, CDR1 is MDHEN and CDR2 SYDVKM. The trim removed 2 bases at V and 0 bases at J, leaving 7 bases unmatched. The length of the CDR3 is 17 residues. DNA of the CDR3: TGTGCCAGCAGTTTACCCAGGGACAGCCCTAGCAATCAGCCCCAGCATTTT. Its translation is CASSLPRDSPSNQPQHF.

This chain uses TRBV30 with TRBJ1-2; no clear D gene. Between the trimmed V and J ends, which lost 0 bases and 1 base, there was a span of 12 bases. Germline assignment: CDR1 GTSNPN and CDR2 SVGIG (reference sequence). This CDR3 spans 15 amino acids. This CDR3 is CAWSVLGAFNYGYTF. The CDR3 DNA reads as TGTGCCTGGAGTGTACTTGGTGCTTTTAACTATGGCTACACCTTC.

This clone appeared a few times. The rearrangement uses TRBV14 and TRBJ2-1; 8 nucleotides align to TRBD2. The CDR3 length is 15 residues. Germline V gene sequence: CDR1 SGHDN, CDR2 FVKESK. The junction had 9 bases not matched to a gene; V was cut back by 3 bases and J by 8 bases. CDR3 sequence: CASSHGREVFYEQFF. The CDR3 region has the DNA TGTGCCAGCAGCCATGGGCGGGAGGTGTTTTATGAGCAGTTCTTC. The variable domain in full, completed from reference TRBV14 and TRBJ2-1, reads EAGVTQFPSHSVIEKGQTVTLRCDPISGHDNLYWYRRVMGKEIKFLLHFVKESKQDESGMPNNRFLAERTGGTYSTLKVQPAELEDSGVYFCASSHGREVFYEQFFGPGTRLTVL.